The T cell receptor beta chain under discussion was sequenced for a study of CD8 T cells in ankylosing spondylitis. Notes on the study in general: With a CD8+ phenotype, disease-linked clones were relatively rare in peripheral blood. Ankylosing spondylitis blood seemed to carry a telltale TCR beta motif made of about 8 highly homologous variants. There was reportedly significant enrichment of clones that were disease-linked in matched ankylosing spondylitis synovial fluid.

V lost 2 bases to trimming and J lost 2 bases, with 6 bases between them. CDR1 is SGHTA and CDR2 is FQGNSA in the germline V gene. The CDR3 is made up of 13 amino acids. Concerning this clonotype: Its specificity is unknown.

Using its own MiXCR run on the 5' RACE reads, TCRdb lists one record per CDR3 protein. The sample carries 350,000 or so distinct CDR3 sequences, 8% recorded once. This clonotype originated in a male donor with ankylosing spondylitis. Sequenced input: blood, either unsorted or a sorted T cell fraction (not recorded which). This chain joins TRBV7-2 and TRBJ2-5, with D hard to call. The CDR3 nucleotides read TGTGCCAGCAGCTTAACCCGACAAGAGACCCAGTACTTC. Protein sequence: CASSLTRQETQYF.